This T cell receptor (beta chain) is from a study of blood T cell repertoires in COVID-19. As for the study in general: Sites in the United States, Italy and Spain provided acute and convalescent COVID-19 samples. T cells, B-cell-depleted T cells, or PBMCs provided the cDNA or gDNA that served as material.

Original processing notes: Reference gene primer amplification in the assay estimated nucleated cell counts. Only in-frame clones appear in the TCRdb table, and some are missing; sequencing was by immunoSEQ multiplex PCR. V and J calls and clone size are those listed in that table; D and trimming were worked out from the DNA. The repertoire holds approximately 90,000 clones, 65% to 85% seen once, with roughly a third in the top ten. CDR3 length: 16 residues. V lost 5 bases and J lost 3, with 19 bases in between. The germline CDR1 and CDR2 sequences are SGHAT and FQDESV (reference sequence). The chain recombines TRBV11-1 with TRBJ2-5, with a weak D call TRBD1 (7 bases). The material sequenced was peripheral blood. This receptor was obtained from a woman aged 80 or over with active or convalescent COVID-19. The CDR3 bases are TGTGCCAGCAGCCCCGGTGGCCAGGGGGGAGAAGAGACCCAGTACTTC. Its protein is CASSPGGQGGEETQYF.